These 5 T cell receptor beta chains originate from one sample sequenced in a study of shared clonotypes between healthy human individuals. Method: immunoSEQ multiplex PCR; TCRdb's copy keeps in-frame clones and lacks some. This sample yields some 1.5 million clones, of which about 98% are seen a single time; about 0.42% belongs to the top ten. Sequences were obtained from naive CD4+ T cells sorted from blood. As for subset: CD45RA+ positively selected. The origin of the receptors is a man aged 25 to 40 in good health.

This chain connects TRBV5-6 to TRBJ2-7, with TRBD2 matching 13 bases. Germline trimming cut 0 bases from V and 5 bases from J; bases unmatched to any gene: 5. Looked up from germline, CDR1 is SGHDT and CDR2 is YYEEEE. The CDR3 sequence is 16 residues long. The CDR3 DNA follows: TGTGCCAGCAGCTTGGAACGGACTAGCGGGAGCAACGAGCAGTACTTC. Amino acids: CASSLERTSGSNEQYF.

CDR3 amino acids: CASSLGTALNQPQHF. The CDR3 bases are TGTGCCAGCTCACTGGGGACAGCTCTTAATCAGCCCCAGCATTTT. The chain employs TRBV18 and TRBJ1-5; 7 nucleotides line up with TRBD1. The CDR3 is 15 residues long. With V trimmed by 4 bases and J by 4 bases, 7 bases remained unmatched. Germline V CDR1 and CDR2: KGHSH, LQKENI.

The J gene is TRBJ2-7, the V gene TRBV4-2; no clear D gene. The germline V and J ends were trimmed by 5 bases and 13 bases, with 18 bases remaining between them. Germline CDR1 reads LGHNA; CDR2 reads YNFKEQ. The CDR3 loop spans 12 amino acids. In DNA, the CDR3 is TGTGCCAGCAGCTTAGGTGGCTTTTCACCCTACTTC. As protein: CASSLGGFSPYF.

V usage is TRBV4-1 and J usage is TRBJ2-1, with 8 bases fitting TRBD2. Germline values: CDR1 MGHRA, CDR2 YSYEKL. The CDR3 is 15 amino acids. The V and J ends lost 6 bases and 6 bases, in that order; junction bases with no gene match: 10. CDR3 loop: CASSRRLAQSNEQFF. As DNA, the CDR3 is TGCGCCAGCAGTCGGAGACTAGCGCAAAGCAATGAGCAGTTCTTC.

The V and J genes are TRBV5-1 and TRBJ2-2; D remains unclear. Germline CDR1 is SGHRS and CDR2 is YFSETQ. V lost 2 bases and J lost 3, with 11 bases in between. The CDR3 loop spans 15 amino acids. The CDR3 is CASSFIEDHTGELFF. CDR3 nucleotide sequence: TGCGCCAGCAGCTTTATTGAGGACCACACCGGGGAGCTGTTTTTT.